The entry below gives a single T cell receptor (beta chain) sequence along with its context. These data belong to a study of blood T cell repertoires in COVID-19. Data came from immunoSEQ multiplex PCR; TCRdb stores just in-frame clones and leaves some out. The data hold over 150,000 clones, with 85% to 95% observed a single time. This CDR3 has 14 residues. CDR1 is SQVTM, CDR2 ANQGSEA, per germline. V was clipped by 2 bases and J by 5 bases, with 14 bases between them. The chain recombines TRBV29-1 with TRBJ2-3; tentative D call: TRBD2 (6 bases). The sample was peripheral blood. This receptor was identified in a man aged 50 or older with acute or convalescent COVID-19. CDR3 DNA sequence: TGCAGCGTTGAATTTTCGGGGGTCGGAGATACGCAGTATTTT. Amino acids: CSVEFSGVGDTQYF.